The rows below give T cell receptor beta chains drawn from one sample of a study of identical twins. TCRdb re-analysed the 5' RACE reads in MiXCR, keeping a single row per CDR3 protein. Among approximately 890,000 distinct CDR3 sequences listed, approximately 13% were seen once. The data also belong to a second study, concerning yellow fever vaccine responses in identical twins.

Sequenced input: PBMCs. The receptors here all came from a woman between 18 and 30 years old in good health. Both conserved end residues are part of each CDR3. The D gene is left open where the match is weak. Size is omitted from some rows. Given values are once, few, many or a class for expanded clones.

d_call j_call clone_size v_call cdr3_nt cdr3_aa
- TRBJ2-7 - TRBV20-1 TGCAGTGCGGGGGTAGGGTACTACGAGCAGTACTTC CSAGVGYYEQYF
- TRBJ2-2 - TRBV5-1 TGCGCCAGCAGGAACAGTGTGAACACCGGGGAGCTGTTTTTT CASRNSVNTGELFF
TRBD2 TRBJ2-3 - TRBV20-1 TGCAGTGCTACGGGAGGACTAGCGGGGAGGGCAGATACGCAGTATTTT CSATGGLAGRADTQYF
TRBD1 TRBJ1-5 - TRBV28 TGTGCCAAAATCCCGGGACAGGGCCCTTACTACAATCAGCCCCAGCATTTT CAKIPGQGPYYNQPQHF
- TRBJ1-5 few TRBV7-2 TGTGCCAGCAGCTTGGGAGAAACAGGCAATCAGCCCCAGCATTTT CASSLGETGNQPQHF
- TRBJ1-5 many TRBV12-3/TRBV12-4 TGTGCCAGCAGCCTCAGGGGTTTCCATCAGCCCCAGCATTTT CASSLRGFHQPQHF
TRBD2 TRBJ2-7 few TRBV6-5 TGTGCCAGCAGTTCCGCTAGCGGGAAAATGACCCTCCACGAGCAGTACTTC CASSSASGKMTLHEQYF
TRBD2 TRBJ2-1 - TRBV7-8 TGTGCCAGCAGGATTAGCGGGAGCAATGAGCAGTTCTTC CASRISGSNEQFF
TRBD2 TRBJ2-7 many TRBV15 TGTGCCACCAGCAGAGATACTAGCGGGAGTTACGAGCAGTACTTC CATSRDTSGSYEQYF
TRBD2 TRBJ2-5 - TRBV15 TGTGCCACAGAAAAGCGGGGGGGAAAAGAGACCCAGTACTTC CATEKRGGKETQYF
- TRBJ1-4 few TRBV20-1 TGCAGTGCTAGGGCCTCTATGATCTGGGCAGCAACTAATGAAAAACTGTTTTTT CSARASMIWAATNEKLFF
TRBD1 TRBJ1-1 few TRBV28 TGTGCCAGCAGTTTATTAAGGGGGCGCGGGACTGAAGCTTTCTTT CASSLLRGRGTEAFF
TRBD1 TRBJ1-1 few TRBV5-5 TGTGCCAGCAGCGTTACAGGGGCTCCGAACACTGAAGCTTTCTTT CASSVTGAPNTEAFF
- TRBJ2-7 few TRBV3-1 TGTGCCAGCAGCCAAACACTAAAACCCCCCTACGAGCAGTACTTC CASSQTLKPPYEQYF
TRBD2 TRBJ2-3 few TRBV4-1 TGCGCCAGCAGCCAAGATGGGACTAGTTTGGGCCCAGATACGCAGTATTTT CASSQDGTSLGPDTQYF
- TRBJ2-1 - TRBV28 TGTGCCAGCAGTTCCCCCGGGGCCGGACGCTCCTACAATGAGCAGTTCTTC CASSSPGAGRSYNEQFF
TRBD2 TRBJ2-1 - TRBV5-1 TGCGCCAGCAGCTTGGCCGCGGGAGAGTGGAGTAGTGAGCAGTTCTTC CASSLAAGEWSSEQFF
- TRBJ2-1 - TRBV24-1 TGTGCCACCAGTGATTACAGGTCGGTACAATACAATGAGCAGTTCTTC CATSDYRSVQYNEQFF
- TRBJ1-3 - TRBV12-3/TRBV12-4 TGTGCCAGCAGTTTGAGAGGCCGCGACACCATATATTTT CASSLRGRDTIYF
- TRBJ1-2 few TRBV7-9 TGTGCCAGCAGCTTAGTTGGGCAGGGGAGCGACTATGGCTACACCTTC CASSLVGQGSDYGYTF
- TRBJ1-1 many TRBV27 TGTGCCAGCAGTTCCCAGCCCGGGGCTAACACTGAAGCTTTCTTT CASSSQPGANTEAFF
- TRBJ2-1 many TRBV5-1 TGCGCCAGCAGCTTGGAAGGGGGCAATGAGCAGTTCTTC CASSLEGGNEQFF
- TRBJ2-1 - TRBV14 TGTGCCAGCAGCCAAGAAAGAATGGGTGAGCAGTTCTTC CASSQERMGEQFF